The 10 T cell receptor beta chains presented below share a single source sample, sequenced in a study of blood T cell repertoires in COVID-19. Generated by immunoSEQ multiplex PCR, the TCRdb table keeps only in-frame clones and is missing some. The repertoire holds under 300,000 clones, with approximately 90% as singletons. The sample was PBMCs or T cells enriched from blood (not recorded which). The receptors derive from a woman between 50 and 59 years old who had recovered from COVID-19.

The rearrangement links TRBV9 to TRBJ1-6; D not certain. Germline CDR1 and CDR2: SGDLS and YYNGEE. The CDR3 is 14 amino acids. The V end lost 1 base, the J end lost 7 bases, and 9 bases lay between the germline ends. The CDR3: CASSVKAANSPLHF. CDR3 sequence (DNA): TGTGCCAGCAGCGTAAAGGCGGCCAATTCACCCCTCCACTTT. The whole variable domain, filled in from reference TRBV9 and TRBJ1-6, reads DSGVTQTPKHLITATGQRVTLRCSPRSGDLSVYWYQQSLDQGLQFLIQYYNGEERAKGNILERFSAQQFPDLHSELNLSSLELGDSALYFCASSVKAANSPLHFGNGTRLTVT.

In DNA, the CDR3 is TGTGCCAGCAGCCACCCGGGACTAGCGGGAGGGCGATCCTACAATGAGCAGTTCTTC. It codes for CASSHPGLAGGRSYNEQFF. The rearrangement joins TRBV14 to TRBJ2-1, with 16 bases aligning to TRBD2. V gave up 3 bases and J gave up 1 base; unmatched junction bases: 6. The CDR3 covers 19 residues. Germline-derived CDR1 and CDR2 are SGHDN and FVKESK.

V and J are TRBV5-1 and TRBJ2-7; 7 bases fit TRBD1. This CDR3 is 17 amino acids long. The ends lost 4 bases at V and 2 bases at J; junction bases unmatched: 15. Germline loops: CDR1 SGHRS, CDR2 YFSETQ. The CDR3 protein is CASSGGRGQLQAYEQYF. In DNA, the CDR3 is TGCGCCAGCAGCGGGGGCCGGGGACAGCTCCAAGCCTACGAGCAGTACTTC.

The chain uses TRBV6-2 or TRBV6-3 and TRBJ2-2; TRBD2 might be the D (6 bases). The germline V gene encodes CDR1 MNHEY and CDR2 SVGEGT. The ends were cut back, 6 bases at V and 7 bases at J, with 15 bases in the middle. The CDR3 runs to 14 residues. CDR3: CASSQTRSGGELFF. For the CDR3, the DNA is TGTGCCAGCAGCCAGACTAGGAGTGGCGGGGAGCTGTTTTTT.

The J gene is TRBJ2-1, the V gene TRBV4-1; D may be TRBD2 (6 bases). V lost 4 bases and J lost 10, with 14 bases in between. The germline CDR1 and CDR2 sequences are MGHRA and YSYEKL. The CDR3 totals 13 residues. CDR3 region: CASSPTSRFEQFF. CDR3 DNA sequence: TGCGCCAGCAGCCCGACTAGTAGGTTCGAGCAGTTCTTC.

The J gene is TRBJ1-5, the V gene TRBV6-6; the D gene is possibly TRBD1 (5 bases). Trimming left V 7 bases short and J 7 bases short, with 17 bases between. The CDR3 length is 14 residues. The germline V gene encodes CDR1 MNHNY and CDR2 SVGAGI (reference sequence). The CDR3: CASTVTQEFQPQHF. CDR3 in DNA: TGTGCCAGCACAGTAACACAGGAATTCCAGCCCCAGCATTTT.

This chain uses TRBV5-1 with TRBJ1-1; possibly TRBD1 for D (5 bases). V lost 1 base to trimming and J lost 1 base, with 14 bases between them. The CDR3 totals 16 residues. Germline CDR1 is SGHRS and CDR2 is YFSETQ. CDR3 nucleotides: TGCGCCAGCAGCTTGAGGTCAGACGGGGGGAACACTGAAGCTTTCTTT. Protein: CASSLRSDGGNTEAFF.

This rearrangement joins TRBV13 to TRBJ1-1, with a possible D match to TRBD1 (5 bases). The CDR3 is 13 amino acids. V gave up 3 bases and J gave up 5 bases, with 10 bases separating them. CDR1 is PRHDT and CDR2 is FYEKMQ in the germline V gene (reference sequence). The CDR3 sequence: CASSLGGFTEAFF. Here the CDR3 DNA reads TGTGCCAGCAGCTTGGGGGGGTTTACTGAAGCTTTCTTT.

This clone has only one observation. V gene TRBV6-5 combines with J gene TRBJ2-5; tentatively, D is TRBD2 (7 bases). The germline V gene has CDR1 MNHEY and CDR2 SVGAGI. The CDR3 has 15 amino acids. Trimming left V 5 bases short and J 5 bases short, with 18 bases between. CDR3 DNA sequence: TGTGCCAGCAGTCCCGACGGGGGGCCGGAGGAGACCCAGTACTTC. This encodes CASSPDGGPEETQYF.

This clone was seen a single time. The chain is built from TRBV29-1 and TRBJ2-5, with a weak D call TRBD2 (6 bases). V was pared by 4 bases and J by 5 bases, with 14 bases between. Germline V gene lookup returns CDR1 SQVTM and CDR2 ANQGSEA. The CDR3 covers 13 residues. The CDR3 nucleotides read TGCAGCGTTGCCCGGGGGACGTGGGAGACCCAGTACTTC. Protein product: CSVARGTWETQYF.